This T cell receptor beta chain was documented in a study of technical replicates of blood from a handful of donors (TCRdb year 2017). As regards this clone: The target of this receptor is not known. The sample holds no much larger clone one base away, and base qualities are not on file.

V lost 10 bases and J lost 12 bases; the stretch between them is 13 bases long. Including the terminal cysteine and phenylalanine, the CDR3 comprises 9 residues. The entry retains the CDR3 DNA only, 27 bases that are in frame from base 1. Libraries were prepared through the immunoSEQ multiplex PCR assay. TCRdb took this table from immuneACCESS and kept in-frame rearrangements with V and J called. Such tables lack part of the clones; where checked against another copy, unresolved V genes explain under half of the gap, and the rest is unexplained. The sample includes over 75,000 clones, with around 97% observed a single time. The top ten clonotypes cover around 0.28% of the sample.

This TCR was sampled from a human donor in good health. The V and J genes are TRBV6-7 and TRBJ2-7; the D gene cannot be resolved reliably. TRBV6-7 is recorded as an ORF, its role being uncertain. The specimen was T cells isolated from PBMCs. The CDR3 protein: CAIERGRYF. The DNA is TGTGCCATCGAGAGAGGTCGGTACTTC.